Below are 3 T cell receptor beta chains sequenced from a single sample in a study of T cells in Graves' hyperthyroidism and ophthalmopathy. Amplification of TCR beta CDR3 regions used RNA as the template. The HTBI primer set served for first-round RT-PCR of the TCR CDR3. TCRdb re-called the multiplex PCR reads with MiXCR, one entry per CDR3 protein. The data contain 660,000 or so distinct CDR3 sequences, roughly 20% of them singletons. Specimen: blood. Receptor source: a man aged 25-45 years with Graves' ophthalmopathy.

A few counts support this clonotype. V usage is TRBV13 and J usage is TRBJ2-3; either TRBD1 or TRBD2 may supply D (5 bases each). The CDR3 is made up of 15 amino acids. Deletions cut 3 bases from V and 2 bases from J, with 12 bases between. Looked up from germline, CDR1 is PRHDT and CDR2 is FYEKMQ (reference sequence). DNA of the CDR3: TGTGCCAGCAGCTTCAGATGGGGGACCACAGATACGCAGTATTTT. As protein: CASSFRWGTTDTQYF.

This clonotype was counted a few times. The chain employs TRBV5-5 and TRBJ2-7; unclear D gene. The germline gives CDR1 SGHKS, CDR2 YYEKEE (reference sequence). The CDR3 totals 14 residues. Trimming left V 4 bases short and J 4 bases short, with 15 bases between. The CDR3 DNA reads TGTGCCAGCAGCCCGCCAGGAATGGATTACGAGCAGTACTTC. Protein: CASSPPGMDYEQYF. Drawing the rest from reference TRBV5-5 and TRBJ2-7, the complete variable domain is DAGVTQSPTHLIKTRGQQVTLRCSPISGHKSVSWYQQVLGQGPQFIFQYYEKEERGRGNFPDRFSARQFPNYSSELNVNALLLGDSALYLCASSPPGMDYEQYFGPGTRLTVT.

This clonotype was counted many times. The rearrangement uses TRBV9 and TRBJ1-5; D unresolved. The germline CDR1 and CDR2 sequences are SGDLS and YYNGEE. V shed 3 bases and J shed 4 bases, with 8 bases lying between them. CDR3 length equals 13 residues. CDR3 coding DNA: TGTGCCAGCAGCGCGGAGGGTAATCAGCCCCAGCATTTT. It yields the protein CASSAEGNQPQHF.